This TCR beta chain is from a study of tumor T cells in aggressive B-cell lymphoma. V was pared by 6 bases and J by 9 bases, with 13 bases of the junction left unmatched. This CDR3 spans 17 amino acids. CDR1 is MNHEY and CDR2 is SMNVEV in the germline V gene (reference sequence). This table comes from immunoSEQ multiplex PCR, and its TCRdb copy is limited to in-frame clones, with some not included. Of approximately 440 clones in the sample, 88% were seen once. The receptor was isolated from an adult with diffuse large B cell lymphoma. The chain uses TRBV27 and TRBJ2-1, with 14 bases fitting TRBD2. The sequenced material came from tumor tissue. CDR3 in amino acids: CASRPNPGLAGEFEQFF. CDR3 nucleotide sequence: TGTGCCAGCAGGCCGAACCCGGGACTAGCGGGAGAATTTGAGCAGTTCTTC.